Shown below are 14 T cell receptor beta chains from a single sample sequenced in a study of PD-1 blockade in classical Hodgkin lymphoma. Every patient was affected by relapse after autologous stem cell transplantation, while exposure to brentuximab vedotin was not uniform. Profiling relied on immunoSEQ multiplex PCR, and the TCRdb table lists in-frame clones only, not all of them. The table has over 50,000 clones, over 75% seen once. This specimen was peripheral blood mononuclear cells (PBMCs), taken at baseline. The receptors come from a human donor with classical Hodgkin lymphoma.

The gene calls are TRBV18 and TRBJ2-2; D remains ambiguous. The V gene's germline CDR1 is KGHSH and CDR2 LQKENI. The V end lost 3 bases, the J end lost 3 bases, and 2 bases lay between the germline ends. This CDR3 has 12 amino acids. CDR3 in DNA: TGTGCCAGCTCACCTTACACCGGGGAGCTGTTTTTT. Protein product: CASSPYTGELFF.

This chain uses TRBV4-1 with TRBJ1-1; D gene uncertain. With 0 bases removed from V and 4 bases from J, the gap between germline ends came to 12 bases. This CDR3 has 15 residues. Germline V gives CDR1 MGHRA, CDR2 YSYEKL. CDR3 DNA: TGCGCCAGCAGCCAAGATCTAGGGCTGAGCACTGAAGCTTTCTTT. Encoded protein: CASSQDLGLSTEAFF.

In this sample, this clone turned up a few times. V and J are TRBV15 and TRBJ2-1; the D is unclear. The CDR3 has 12 residues. Germline CDR1 reads LNHNV; CDR2 reads YYDKDF (reference sequence). Trimming removed 0 bases at V and 6 bases at J, with 3 bases between. CDR3 bases: TGTGCCACCAGCAGAGAACCCAATGAGCAGTTCTTC. This translates into CATSREPNEQFF.

The chain links TRBV7-9 to TRBJ1-4; D remains unclear. This CDR3 is built from 15 residues. The germline gives CDR1 SEHNR, CDR2 FQNEAQ (reference sequence). Deletions cut 5 bases from V and 7 bases from J, with 17 bases between. The CDR3 here is CASSPGAVGSEKLFF. The CDR3 DNA follows: TGTGCCAGCAGCCCGGGAGCCGTAGGTAGTGAAAAACTGTTTTTT. The full variable domain, completed using reference TRBV7-9 and TRBJ1-4, is DTGVSQNPRHKITKRGQNVTFRCDPISEHNRLYWYRQTLGQGPEFLTYFQNEAQLEKSRLLSDRFSAERPKGSFSTLEIQRTEQGDSAMYLCASSPGAVGSEKLFFGSGTQLSVL.

The CDR3 DNA reads as TGTGCCAGCAGCTTGGACGGGTATGCCTACGAGCAGTACTTC. It specifies CASSLDGYAYEQYF. The chain couples TRBV5-4 to TRBJ2-7; D unresolved. Germline CDR1 and CDR2: SGHNT and YYREEE (reference sequence). The ends were cut back, 0 bases at V and 2 bases at J, with 9 bases in the middle. CDR3 length: 14 amino acids. Full variable domain (outside the CDR3, taken from reference TRBV5-4 and TRBJ2-7): ETGVTQSPTHLIKTRGQQVTLRCSSQSGHNTVSWYQQALGQGPQFIFQYYREEENGRGNFPPRFSGLQFPNYSSELNVNALELDDSALYLCASSLDGYAYEQYFGPGTRLTVT.

This chain links TRBV30 with TRBJ1-6, with D unresolved. Looked up from germline, CDR1 is GTSNPN and CDR2 is SVGIG (reference sequence). CDR3 size: 14 residues. The germline V and J ends were trimmed by 5 bases and 1 base, with 9 bases remaining between them. DNA of the CDR3: TGTGCCTGGGCGGTGAGTTCCTATAATTCACCCCTCCACTTT. This codes for CAWAVSSYNSPLHF.

The chain employs TRBV27 and TRBJ1-5; 8 bases map to TRBD1. The CDR3 extends over 14 amino acids. From germline, CDR1 is MNHEY and CDR2 SMNVEV (reference sequence). Trimming took 4 bases from V and 7 from J; bases not matched to a gene: 6. CDR3 loop: CASSSRTGRQPQHF. CDR3 in DNA: TGTGCCAGCAGTTCAAGGACAGGGAGGCAGCCCCAGCATTTT.

The chain is built from TRBV27 and TRBJ2-2; D perhaps matches TRBD1 (6 bases). The V end was cut by 2 bases, the J end by 7 bases, with 17 bases between. This CDR3 has 16 residues. Looked up from germline, CDR1 is MNHEY and CDR2 is SMNVEV (reference sequence). The CDR3, as DNA: TGTGCCAGCAGTTTAGGGACACCCGTCGGAGTCGGGGAGCTGTTTTTT. Its translation is CASSLGTPVGVGELFF.

V is TRBV7-6 and J is TRBJ2-1; D is unclear. The CDR3 is made up of 17 amino acids. Per the germline V gene, CDR1 is SGHVS and CDR2 is FNYEAQ. The V end lost 1 base, the J end lost 8 bases, and 21 bases lay between the germline ends. The CDR3 sequence is CASSLGIRAYHWDEQFF. The CDR3 bases are TGTGCCAGCAGCTTAGGGATCCGGGCCTACCATTGGGATGAGCAGTTCTTC.

V gene TRBV2 combines with J gene TRBJ2-7; no firm D call. Trimming stripped 7 bases from V and 4 bases from J, with 8 bases between. The CDR3 is made up of 11 amino acids. Germline V lookup: CDR1 SNHLY, CDR2 FYNNEI. CDR3 sequence reads: CASKAGYEQYV. CDR3 nucleotide sequence: TGTGCCAGCAAGGCAGGTTACGAGCAGTACGTC.

This clone was recorded only once. The chain links TRBV10-3 to TRBJ1-2, with TRBD1 as a possible D gene (6 bases). Between the trimmed V and J ends, which lost 2 bases and 8 bases, there was a span of 12 bases. Germline CDR1 and CDR2: ENHRY and SYGVKD. The CDR3 is 13 residues long. CDR3 in amino acids: CAISETGAGGYTF. CDR3 in DNA: TGTGCCATCAGTGAGACGGGGGCGGGAGGCTACACCTTC.

The CDR3 spells CASRLDRSGNQPQHF. The CDR3 nucleotides are TGTGCCAGTAGACTCGATCGGTCGGGCAATCAGCCCCAGCATTTT. This chain links TRBV19 with TRBJ1-5; D remains ambiguous. The CDR3 spans 15 residues. The V gene lost 6 bases and the J gene lost 2 bases, with 14 bases spanning the gap. Looked up from germline, CDR1 is LNHDA and CDR2 is SQIVND (reference sequence).

This clone was seen only a few times. This chain connects TRBV11-3 to TRBJ1-5, with D hard to call. Germline CDR1 SGHNT, CDR2 YENEEA. The CDR3 has 13 residues. V lost 5 bases, J lost 7 bases, and 12 bases lay in between. CDR3 sequence (DNA): TGTGCCAGCAGCGCCGGCCCCAGCCAGCCCCAGCATTTT. It yields the protein CASSAGPSQPQHF.

V gene TRBV7-2 combines with J gene TRBJ2-7, with no clear D. The length of the CDR3 is 13 residues. Germline V gene data show CDR1 as SGHTA and CDR2 as FQGNSA. Trimming cost V 6 bases and J 6 bases, with 15 bases left between them. The CDR3 reads CASSLTAPGEQYV. The CDR3 coding sequence is TGTGCCAGCAGTCTCACGGCCCCTGGCGAGCAGTACGTC.